This entry lists 5 T cell receptor beta chains sequenced from one sample in a study of T cell repertoires in cytomegalovirus infection. TCRdb independently ran MiXCR on the reads; one entry per CDR3 protein. The sample includes roughly 78,000 distinct CDR3 sequences, approximately 42% of them seen just once. These receptors' targets are unknown. This material consisted of CD8+ T cells from cultured PBMCs, taken from culture after CMV antigen stimulation. The receptors were sampled from a human donor in good health (CMV status not recorded). Some clones in this sample may be carry-over from other donors' samples.

This clonotype was seen only a few times. The rearrangement uses TRBV7-9 and TRBJ2-3; D unclear. The CDR3 is 16 amino acids. Germline loops: CDR1 SEHNR, CDR2 FQNEAQ (reference sequence). V was cut by 2 bases and J by 2 bases, with 14 bases left in between. CDR3 amino acids: CASSLIIVTTTDTQYF. CDR3 DNA sequence: TGTGCCAGCAGCTTAATCATCGTTACTACCACAGATACGCAGTATTTT.

J is TRBJ2-3 and V is TRBV4-1, with 11 bases fitting TRBD2. The germline V gene has CDR1 MGHRA and CDR2 YSYEKL. The CDR3 spans 16 residues. J was trimmed by 5 bases and V by 4 bases; bases with no gene match: 8. The CDR3 protein is CASSLPPSGGIDTQYF. The DNA for the CDR3 is TGCGCCAGCAGCCTGCCGCCTAGCGGGGGGATAGATACGCAGTATTTT.

This clonotype was observed many times. V is TRBV7-2 and J is TRBJ2-5, with TRBD2 matching over 7 bases. The length of the CDR3 is 17 residues. The V and J ends lost 5 bases and 0 bases, in that order; junction bases with no gene match: 12. CDR1 SGHTA and CDR2 FQGNSA come from the germline V gene. This chain's CDR3 is CASSPTARGEYQETQYF. The CDR3 coding sequence is TGTGCCAGCAGCCCGACAGCCCGGGGGGAGTACCAAGAGACCCAGTACTTC.

This clonotype has a count of ten or more. The chain couples TRBV12-3 or TRBV12-4 to TRBJ1-1; D is unclear. Between the trimmed V and J ends, which lost 4 bases and 0 bases, there was a span of 9 bases. The CDR3 totals 14 residues. The CDR3 loop reads CASSSLAVNTEAFF. The CDR3 coding sequence is TGTGCCAGCAGTTCCCTGGCGGTGAACACTGAAGCTTTCTTT.

The chain joins TRBV28 to TRBJ1-1; no definite D call. Germline V gene data show CDR1 as MDHEN and CDR2 as SYDVKM. CDR3 length: 13 amino acids. V was pared by 1 base and J by 5 bases, with 8 bases between. The CDR3 bases are TGTGCCAGCAGTTTATATAGGGATACTGAAGCTTTCTTT. It encodes CASSLYRDTEAFF.